This entry lists 21 T cell receptor beta chains sequenced from one sample in a study of T cell responses to AZD1222 COVID-19 vaccine. Here immunoSEQ multiplex PCR was the method, and the copy in TCRdb shows in-frame clones only, minus some. This table has around 110,000 clones, 91% appearing once. The sample consisted of peripheral blood, taken on day 0 of AZD1222 vaccination. All receptors come from an adult in good health.

The CDR3 DNA reads as TGTGCCAGCAGACAGGGGGCCGACTATGGCTACACCTTC. Translated, it gives CASRQGADYGYTF. This chain joins TRBV27 and TRBJ1-2, with 9 bases that match TRBD1. In germline, CDR1 is MNHEY, CDR2 SMNVEV (reference sequence). The CDR3 extends over 13 amino acids. Germline trimming cut 6 bases from V and 3 bases from J; bases unmatched to any gene: 2.

The V gene is TRBV18, the J gene TRBJ2-1; 9 positions agree with TRBD1. Germline V lookup: CDR1 KGHSH, CDR2 LQKENI. The CDR3 consists of 15 residues. V dropped 3 bases and J dropped 6; count of bases not matched to a gene: 6. DNA of the CDR3: TGTGCCAGCTCACCCGGGACAGGGACGGTCAATGAGCAGTTCTTC. This sequence encodes CASSPGTGTVNEQFF.

The V gene is TRBV15, the J gene TRBJ2-3; tentative D call: TRBD1 (6 bases). With 2 bases removed from V and 6 bases from J, the gap between germline ends came to 15 bases. Germline V gene data show CDR1 as LNHNV and CDR2 as YYDKDF (reference sequence). The CDR3 is 15 residues long. CDR3 bases: TGTGCCACCAGCAGACGCGAGCAGGGGCGGGATACGCAGTATTTT. Residues: CATSRREQGRDTQYF.

The rearrangement uses TRBV7-6 and TRBJ1-6; TRBD1 might be the D (6 bases). V was cut by 5 bases and J by 4 bases, with 12 bases left in between. This CDR3 is built from 15 residues. The germline gives CDR1 SGHVS, CDR2 FNYEAQ. The CDR3 here is CASSVRQDYNSPLHF. CDR3 nucleotide sequence: TGTGCCAGCAGCGTCCGACAGGATTATAATTCACCCCTCCACTTT.

This chain links TRBV19 with TRBJ2-7; D is uncertain. V was shortened by 5 bases and J by 5 bases, with 13 bases between the two germline ends. CDR3 length: 13 amino acids. Germline lookup yields CDR1 LNHDA and CDR2 SQIVND (reference sequence). CDR3 DNA sequence: TGTGCCAGTAGTCCCTGGAGATGGGACGAGCAGTACTTC. Its translation is CASSPWRWDEQYF.

V and J are TRBV30 and TRBJ2-1; D is unresolved. CDR3 size: 16 residues. Trimming left V 4 bases short and J 4 bases short, with 20 bases between. Germline V gene data show CDR1 as GTSNPN and CDR2 as SVGIG (reference sequence). CDR3 nucleotides: TGTGCCTGGACCTTAGTCTGGCCCCTTGATTACAATGAGCAGTTCTTC. Residues: CAWTLVWPLDYNEQFF.

This chain uses TRBV25-1 with TRBJ1-1; D gene unclear. Trimming left V 5 bases short and J 10 bases short, with 11 bases between. There are 11 residues in the CDR3. The germline CDR1 and CDR2 sequences are MGHDK and SYGVNS. The CDR3 region has the DNA TGTGCCAGCAGTCTTTGGTTTTCAGCTTTCTTT. Its translation: CASSLWFSAFF.

The chain joins TRBV6-2 or TRBV6-3 to TRBJ1-6; 7 bases agree with TRBD1. After removal of 6 bases from V and 10 bases from J, the junction contained 6 bases not matched to a gene. CDR3 length: 13 amino acids. Germline loops: CDR1 MNHEY, CDR2 SVGEGT. CDR3 sequence (DNA): TGTGCCAGCAGCATCCAGGGACAGTCACCCCTCCACTTT. Translation: CASSIQGQSPLHF.

This chain connects TRBV2 to TRBJ2-5; 8 bases line up with TRBD2. The CDR3 covers 14 residues. V shed 4 bases, J shed 4 bases, and the junction held 5 bases outside the gene matches. In germline, CDR1 is SNHLY, CDR2 FYNNEI. CDR3 bases: TGTGCCAGCAGTGCTCGGGGGGGCCCAGAGACCCAGTACTTC. It yields the protein CASSARGGPETQYF.

The chain recombines TRBV6-1 with TRBJ1-2; TRBD1 matches at 10 bases. CDR1 is MNHNS and CDR2 is SASEGT in the germline V gene. V was pared by 3 bases and J by 7 bases, with 2 bases of the junction left unmatched. This CDR3 has 13 residues. CDR3 sequence: CASSDRDRGGYTF. In nucleotides, the CDR3 is TGTGCCAGCAGTGACCGGGACAGGGGTGGCTACACCTTC.

This chain links TRBV5-1 with TRBJ1-4; TRBD1 might be the D (5 bases). CDR1 and CDR2 from the germline V gene are SGHRS and YFSETQ. Trimming shortened V by 4 bases and J by 5 bases, and 18 bases separated the two germline ends. The CDR3 is made up of 16 amino acids. CDR3 bases: TGCGCCAGCAGCCAGAATGGGGCGTCAAAGAATGAAAAACTGTTTTTT. It translates to CASSQNGASKNEKLFF.

J is TRBJ2-1 and V is TRBV11-2; D might be TRBD2 (7 bases). V lost 7 bases and J lost 4, with 17 bases in between. The germline V gene encodes CDR1 SGHAT and CDR2 FQNNGV. The CDR3 runs 15 residues. CDR3 region: CASNQGSGGYNEQFF. CDR3 nucleotides: TGTGCCAGCAACCAGGGGTCGGGGGGTTACAATGAGCAGTTCTTC.

The chain couples TRBV3-1 (or the pseudogene TRBV3-2) to TRBJ1-1; no clear D. This CDR3 has 14 residues. The V end lost 1 base, the J end lost 5 bases, and 11 bases lay between the germline ends. Per germline, CDR1 LGHDT and CDR2 YNNKEL (reference sequence). The CDR3 DNA is TGTGCCAGCAGCCAAGTCCTTGAGTGGACTGAAGCTTTCTTT. Translating it yields CASSQVLEWTEAFF.

In this sample, this clone turned up once. This chain links TRBV12-3 or TRBV12-4 with TRBJ2-7; D unclear. This CDR3 region has 12 residues. Trimming removed 5 bases at V and 3 bases at J, with 8 bases between. The CDR3 protein is CASSPGYYEQYF. CDR3 bases: TGTGCCAGCAGTCCCGGATACTACGAGCAGTACTTC.

The rearrangement joins TRBV19 to TRBJ2-1; 10 nucleotides agree with TRBD2. This CDR3 has 13 residues. Per germline, CDR1 LNHDA and CDR2 SQIVND (reference sequence). Trimming at V came to 5 bases and at J to 6 bases, leaving 1 base not matched to a gene. CDR3 in amino acids: CASSLAGANEQFF. The CDR3 DNA reads TGTGCCAGTAGTCTAGCGGGGGCCAATGAGCAGTTCTTC.

The chain couples TRBV19 to TRBJ2-7, with D unresolved. Trimming removed 2 bases from V and 5 bases from J, with 25 bases in between. This CDR3 is built from 18 residues. Germline V gene data show CDR1 as LNHDA and CDR2 as SQIVND (reference sequence). This CDR3 is CASSITPLSGVLKDEQYF. The CDR3 bases are TGTGCCAGTAGTATAACCCCTTTGAGTGGCGTCCTGAAAGACGAGCAGTACTTC.

The rearrangement links TRBV19 to TRBJ2-1, with D tentatively TRBD2 (5 bases). Germline values: CDR1 LNHDA, CDR2 SQIVND (reference sequence). The CDR3 loop spans 15 amino acids. Trimming took 3 bases from V and 3 from J, leaving 12 bases between them. CDR3 region: CASSIQRDYYNEQFF. In DNA form, the CDR3 reads TGTGCCAGTAGTATTCAGAGAGACTACTACAATGAGCAGTTCTTC.

The genes are TRBV3-1 (or the pseudogene TRBV3-2) and TRBJ1-2, with no clear D. The CDR3 spans 16 residues. V was trimmed by 4 bases and J by 0 bases, leaving 15 bases between them. Germline assignment: CDR1 LGHDT and CDR2 YNNKEL (reference sequence). The CDR3 DNA reads as TGTGCCAGCAGCCCGGTCCGAAGGGCACCTAACTATGGCTACACCTTC. It codes for CASSPVRRAPNYGYTF.

The chain joins TRBV7-2 to TRBJ1-2; 7 nucleotides align to TRBD1. Germline V gene lookup returns CDR1 SGHTA and CDR2 FQGNSA. The CDR3 runs 14 residues. V shed 5 bases and J 6 bases; nucleotides not matched to a gene: 9. CDR3: CASSAGRGRDGYTF. The CDR3 region has the DNA TGTGCCAGCAGCGCCGGGAGGGGGCGCGATGGCTACACCTTC.

This clone was seen a single time. The chain links TRBV10-3 to TRBJ2-3, with TRBD2 matching over 11 bases. Germline V gene data show CDR1 as ENHRY and CDR2 as SYGVKD. With 5 bases clipped from V and 0 bases from J, the junction kept 1 base outside the gene matches. CDR3 length: 15 amino acids. The CDR3 DNA is TGTGCCATCAGTAGACTAGCGGGGAGCACAGATACGCAGTATTTT. This sequence encodes CAISRLAGSTDTQYF.

The chain carries TRBV9 and TRBJ2-2; tentative D call: TRBD2 (6 bases). V was cut by 1 base and J by 7 bases, with 8 bases left in between. CDR3 length equals 13 residues. The germline V gene has CDR1 SGDLS and CDR2 YYNGEE. As DNA, the CDR3 is TGTGCCAGCAGCGTAAGGAGGGGCGGGGAGCTGTTTTTT. Amino acid sequence: CASSVRRGGELFF. The full variable domain, with the rest looked up from reference TRBV9 and TRBJ2-2, is DSGVTQTPKHLITATGQRVTLRCSPRSGDLSVYWYQQSLDQGLQFLIQYYNGEERAKGNILERFSAQQFPDLHSELNLSSLELGDSALYFCASSVRRGGELFFGEGSRLTVL.